This is a list of T cell receptor beta chains from one sample in a study of PD-1 blockade in classical Hodgkin lymphoma. Assay: immunoSEQ multiplex PCR; the TCRdb copy retains only in-frame clones and omits some. There are some 19,000 clones in the sample; 65% to 85% occur only once, and approximately 6% lies in the top ten. Here the sequenced sample was peripheral blood mononuclear cells (PBMCs), taken at baseline. These receptors were collected from a human donor with classical Hodgkin lymphoma. Both conserved end residues are part of each CDR3. D genes are given only for firm matches. The size field is filled for only some rows; it gives once, few, many or a size class.

v_call: TRBV7-9; d_call: TRBD2; j_call: TRBJ2-4; clone_size: once; cdr3_nt: TGTGCCAGCAGTTTTAGGACTAGCGGGGGGGCCAGAGACATTCAGTACTTC; cdr3_aa: CASSFRTSGGARDIQYF
v_call: TRBV28; d_call: -; j_call: TRBJ2-3; clone_size: -; cdr3_nt: TGTGCCAGCAGTTCGAGACAGACTAGCACAGATACGCAGTATTTT; cdr3_aa: CASSSRQTSTDTQYF
v_call: TRBV28; d_call: TRBD2; j_call: TRBJ2-2; clone_size: -; cdr3_nt: TGTGCCAGCAGTCTCCTTAGCGGGGAAAGCTACGGGGAGCTGTTTTTT; cdr3_aa: CASSLLSGESYGELFF
v_call: TRBV4-3; d_call: -; j_call: TRBJ2-4; clone_size: -; cdr3_nt: TGCGCCAGCAGCCAAGCTAGAGGAGGGAGCAACATTCAGTACTTC; cdr3_aa: CASSQARGGSNIQYF
v_call: TRBV5-6; d_call: -; j_call: TRBJ1-1; clone_size: few; cdr3_nt: TGTGCCAGCAGCTTGGTTTATGGAGACGCTTTCTTT; cdr3_aa: CASSLVYGDAFF
v_call: TRBV14; d_call: -; j_call: TRBJ1-3; clone_size: -; cdr3_nt: TGTGCCAGCAGTTTAGGAAACACCATATATTTT; cdr3_aa: CASSLGNTIYF
v_call: TRBV19; d_call: -; j_call: TRBJ2-3; clone_size: -; cdr3_nt: TGTGCCAGTACCGATCCACCAGATACGCAGTATTTT; cdr3_aa: CASTDPPDTQYF
v_call: TRBV2; d_call: -; j_call: TRBJ1-2; clone_size: -; cdr3_nt: TGTGCCGGGGTGCTAAACTATGGCTACACCTTC; cdr3_aa: CAGVLNYGYTF
v_call: TRBV5-4; d_call: TRBD1; j_call: TRBJ2-7; clone_size: -; cdr3_nt: TGTGCCAGCAATGACAGGGGCCAATCCTACGAGCAGTACTTC; cdr3_aa: CASNDRGQSYEQYF
v_call: TRBV6-5; d_call: -; j_call: TRBJ2-7; clone_size: -; cdr3_nt: TGTGCCAGCAGCGAGTACGAGCAGTACTTC; cdr3_aa: CASSEYEQYF
v_call: TRBV9; d_call: TRBD1; j_call: TRBJ1-1; clone_size: -; cdr3_nt: TGTGCCAGCGGGCGTACCCTGGACAGGGAGGCTTTCTTT; cdr3_aa: CASGRTLDREAFF
v_call: TRBV9; d_call: -; j_call: TRBJ1-4; clone_size: once; cdr3_nt: TGTGCCAGCAGCCCCGGGGGAATTAATGAAAAACTGTTTTTT; cdr3_aa: CASSPGGINEKLFF
v_call: TRBV11-2; d_call: TRBD1; j_call: TRBJ2-5; clone_size: -; cdr3_nt: TGTGCCAGCAGTCCCAGCCGGGACAGCCAGACCCAGTACTTC; cdr3_aa: CASSPSRDSQTQYF
v_call: TRBV4-2; d_call: TRBD1; j_call: TRBJ2-2; clone_size: -; cdr3_nt: TGTGCCAGCAGCCAGGGGCAGGGGGCCGGCGGGGAGCTGTTTTTT; cdr3_aa: CASSQGQGAGGELFF
v_call: TRBV7-2; d_call: TRBD2; j_call: TRBJ2-1; clone_size: -; cdr3_nt: TGTGCCAGCAGCCTACGAGCGGGGGCGCCCTACAATGAGCAGTTCTTC; cdr3_aa: CASSLRAGAPYNEQFF
v_call: TRBV11-3; d_call: TRBD2; j_call: TRBJ2-5; clone_size: -; cdr3_nt: TGTGCCAGCAGCCAAGGGACTAGCGGCGGGGAGACCCAGTACTTC; cdr3_aa: CASSQGTSGGETQYF
v_call: TRBV7-8; d_call: TRBD1; j_call: TRBJ1-2; clone_size: few; cdr3_nt: TGTGCCAGCAGCCCCCCGGACAGGGATGGAGATGGCTACACCTTC; cdr3_aa: CASSPPDRDGDGYTF
v_call: TRBV28; d_call: TRBD1; j_call: TRBJ2-1; clone_size: -; cdr3_nt: TGTGCCAGCAGTTCGGGACAGGGTTATCTTTACAATGAGCAGTTCTTC; cdr3_aa: CASSSGQGYLYNEQFF
v_call: TRBV12-5; d_call: TRBD1; j_call: TRBJ1-5; clone_size: -; cdr3_nt: TGTGCTAGTGGTTGGGGGACAGGGCGTCAGCCCCAGCATTTT; cdr3_aa: CASGWGTGRQPQHF
v_call: TRBV19; d_call: -; j_call: TRBJ2-2; clone_size: -; cdr3_nt: TGTGCCAGTAGTATGCTGGGCCTGAACACCGGGGAGCTGTTTTTT; cdr3_aa: CASSMLGLNTGELFF
v_call: TRBV4-1; d_call: TRBD1; j_call: TRBJ2-3; clone_size: -; cdr3_nt: TGCGCCAGCAGCCAAGAGGGACAGGGGATCTCAGATACGCAGTATTTT; cdr3_aa: CASSQEGQGISDTQYF
v_call: TRBV9; d_call: -; j_call: TRBJ2-3; clone_size: -; cdr3_nt: TGTGCCAGCAGCGTAGGCGGGGGCTACACAGATACGCAGTATTTT; cdr3_aa: CASSVGGGYTDTQYF
v_call: TRBV30; d_call: TRBD2; j_call: TRBJ2-3; clone_size: once; cdr3_nt: TGTGCCTGGAGTGTACTAGCGGGGAGCACAGATACGCAGTATTTT; cdr3_aa: CAWSVLAGSTDTQYF
v_call: TRBV4-3; d_call: -; j_call: TRBJ1-2; clone_size: -; cdr3_nt: TGCGCCAGCAGCCAAGCGGCCGGGACAACGCTGGGGGATGGCTACACCTTC; cdr3_aa: CASSQAAGTTLGDGYTF
v_call: TRBV28; d_call: TRBD1; j_call: TRBJ1-1; clone_size: -; cdr3_nt: TGTGCCAGCAGTTTACCGGGACAGGGAGGCACTGAAGCTTTCTTT; cdr3_aa: CASSLPGQGGTEAFF
v_call: TRBV10-3; d_call: -; j_call: TRBJ1-4; clone_size: few; cdr3_nt: TGTGCCATCAGGGGGGTTCCAGGTGAAAAACTGTTTTTT; cdr3_aa: CAIRGVPGEKLFF
v_call: TRBV7-2; d_call: -; j_call: TRBJ2-7; clone_size: -; cdr3_nt: TGTGCCAGCAGCTGGGTGAAGGTGAGCTCCTACGAGCAGTACTTC; cdr3_aa: CASSWVKVSSYEQYF
v_call: TRBV14; d_call: -; j_call: TRBJ2-4; clone_size: -; cdr3_nt: TGTGCCAGCAGCCCATCTCGCCTCAAAAACATTCAGTACTTC; cdr3_aa: CASSPSRLKNIQYF
v_call: TRBV7-9; d_call: TRBD2; j_call: TRBJ2-3; clone_size: -; cdr3_nt: TGTGCCAGCAGCCCCCTATCGGGGGGACGGTCAGATACGCAGTATTTT; cdr3_aa: CASSPLSGGRSDTQYF
v_call: TRBV28; d_call: -; j_call: TRBJ1-2; clone_size: -; cdr3_nt: TGTGCCAGCAGACTGACAAGGAGAGGCGGATATGGCTACACCTTC; cdr3_aa: CASRLTRRGGYGYTF
v_call: TRBV27; d_call: -; j_call: TRBJ2-7; clone_size: -; cdr3_nt: TGTGCCAGCAGTTTATCAATGGAGGGGGCCGGGAAATACGAGCAGTACTTC; cdr3_aa: CASSLSMEGAGKYEQYF
v_call: TRBV9; d_call: -; j_call: TRBJ1-2; clone_size: once; cdr3_nt: TGTGCCAGCAGCCCCCGGAGGGGCAGCGGCTACACCTTC; cdr3_aa: CASSPRRGSGYTF
v_call: TRBV10-2; d_call: TRBD2; j_call: TRBJ2-1; clone_size: -; cdr3_nt: TGCGCCAGCAGTGAGGTAGCGGGGGGGCCCTACAATGAGCAGTTCTTC; cdr3_aa: CASSEVAGGPYNEQFF
v_call: TRBV27; d_call: -; j_call: TRBJ1-4; clone_size: -; cdr3_nt: TGTGCCAGCAGGAATTCGGCAGGCGTTAATGAAAAACTGTTTTTT; cdr3_aa: CASRNSAGVNEKLFF
v_call: TRBV10-3; d_call: -; j_call: TRBJ2-1; clone_size: few; cdr3_nt: TGTGCCATCAGTGAGTCAGATTATGGGACCTCCTACAATGAGCAGTTCTTC; cdr3_aa: CAISESDYGTSYNEQFF
v_call: TRBV28; d_call: TRBD1; j_call: TRBJ2-3; clone_size: -; cdr3_nt: TGTGCCAGCAGCTTCGGACAGGGCACAGATACGCAGTATTTT; cdr3_aa: CASSFGQGTDTQYF
v_call: TRBV29-1; d_call: -; j_call: TRBJ1-5; clone_size: -; cdr3_nt: TGCAGCGTTGAAGAGTCCGGGAGCAGCAATCAGCCCCAGCATTTT; cdr3_aa: CSVEESGSSNQPQHF
v_call: TRBV4-2; d_call: TRBD1; j_call: TRBJ2-2; clone_size: -; cdr3_nt: TGTGCCAGCAGACAGACAGGGCGCGGCACCGGGGAGCTGTTTTTT; cdr3_aa: CASRQTGRGTGELFF
v_call: TRBV5-4; d_call: -; j_call: TRBJ1-3; clone_size: -; cdr3_nt: TGTGCCAGCAGCTTGGGCGGGGACTCTGGAAACACCATATATTTT; cdr3_aa: CASSLGGDSGNTIYF
v_call: TRBV11-2; d_call: -; j_call: TRBJ1-4; clone_size: -; cdr3_nt: TGTGCCAGCAGCTTTCGACAGTTCCCTGCAACTAATGAAAAACTGTTTTTT; cdr3_aa: CASSFRQFPATNEKLFF